This TCR beta chain was captured in a study of identical twins. Study-wide findings and caveats: Compared with unrelated sharing, twin-shared out-of-frame alpha sequences had more low-probability sequences.

Each CDR3 protein is one row after TCRdb ran MiXCR on the 5' RACE reads. The repertoire holds about 190,000 distinct CDR3 sequences, with less than 20% as singletons. About this clonotype: The antigen remains undetermined.

CDR1 and CDR2 from the germline V gene are SGDLS and YYNGEE. This CDR3 has 13 residues. The J segment lost 7 bases and the V segment lost 3 bases, leaving 3 bases of the junction unmatched. These data are also associated with another study on T cells expressing NK-cell markers. That work contributes: Repertoire data for TCR beta were derived from sorted T cells (CD3+CD56+NKG2C+, CD3+CD56+NKG2C- and CD3+CD56-NKG2C+). Several experiments added an anti-gamma-delta TCR antibody to sort only alpha-beta TCR T cells. CD8+ T cells in six donors included dominant NKG2C+ clonotypes at 1.0-7.0%.

The TCR was taken from a woman between 18 and 30 years old in good health. What was sequenced was CD8+ T cells sorted from blood. V and J are TRBV9 and TRBJ2-7, with TRBD1 identical over 11 bases. The CDR3 bases are TGTGCCAGCAGCGCGGGGACAGGGGGAGAGCAGTACTTC. Translating gives CASSAGTGGEQYF.